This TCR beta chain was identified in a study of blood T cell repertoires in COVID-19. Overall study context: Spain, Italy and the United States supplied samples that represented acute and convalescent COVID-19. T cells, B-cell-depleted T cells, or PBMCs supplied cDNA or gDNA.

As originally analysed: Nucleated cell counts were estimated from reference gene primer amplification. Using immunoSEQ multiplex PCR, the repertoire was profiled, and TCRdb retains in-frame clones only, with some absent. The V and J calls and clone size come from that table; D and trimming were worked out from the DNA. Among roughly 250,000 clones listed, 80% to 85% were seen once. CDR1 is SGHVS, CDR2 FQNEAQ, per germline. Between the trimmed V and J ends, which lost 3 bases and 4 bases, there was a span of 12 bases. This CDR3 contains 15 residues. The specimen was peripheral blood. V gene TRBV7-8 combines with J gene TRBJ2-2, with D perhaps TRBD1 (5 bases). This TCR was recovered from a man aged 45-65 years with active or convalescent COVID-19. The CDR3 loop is CASSFSGRRTGELFF. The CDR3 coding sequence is TGTGCCAGCAGCTTTTCAGGGCGGCGCACCGGGGAGCTGTTTTTT.